In this sample, the clone carrying this T cell receptor (beta chain) turned up a few times. Its specificity is not known. This record belongs to a study of cytomegalovirus exposure and HLA in healthy donors. The study's findings and limits: Sequence variants that were highly shared formed a cluster that was likely a sequencing artifact.

The junction had 9 bases not matched to a gene; V was cut back by 3 bases and J by 5 bases. The V gene's germline CDR1 is KGHSH and CDR2 LQKENI. CDR3 length: 16 amino acids. The PCR was carried out with 60 Vbeta primers and 13 Jbeta primers. Repertoires were generated with immunoSEQ multiplex PCR, while TCRdb's copy carries only in-frame clones and drops some. The data contain over 100,000 clones, 70% of them singletons. J is TRBJ2-1 and V is TRBV18; 8 bases match TRBD1. This sequence was found in a man under 40 in good health and CMV-seropositive. The sequencing input was PBMCs. CDR3 residues: CASSPKTGGWNNEQFF. DNA of the CDR3: TGTGCCAGCTCACCCAAAACAGGGGGTTGGAACAATGAGCAGTTCTTC.